This T cell receptor (beta chain) was recorded in a study of cytomegalovirus exposure and HLA in healthy donors. The PCR made use of 60 Vbeta and 13 Jbeta primers. The data were produced by immunoSEQ multiplex PCR, yet TCRdb's version contains in-frame clones alone and is incomplete. This table holds approximately 110,000 clones, 74% found once. Notes on the study in general: Earlier analysis found most TCR beta V segments productive about 87% or about 30% of the time.

This clone was detected only once. Its antigen is not identified. Input material: PBMCs. The sequence was obtained from a woman aged 45-65 years in good health and CMV-seropositive.

CDR3 in amino acids: CASSLGTGTGTNTEAFF. In DNA, the CDR3 is TGTGCCAGCAGCTTAGGAACCGGGACAGGGACGAACACTGAAGCTTTCTTT. The chain has TRBV11-3 and TRBJ1-1; TRBD1 aligns across 9 bases. The CDR3 has 17 amino acids. V gave up 1 base and J gave up 1 base; unmatched junction bases: 7. Germline lookup yields CDR1 SGHNT and CDR2 YENEEA. The entire variable domain, with the rest obtained from reference TRBV11-3 and TRBJ1-1, is as follows: EAGVVQSPRYKIIEKKQPVAFWCNPISGHNTLYWYLQNLGQGPELLIRYENEEAVDDSQLPKDRFSAERLKGVDSTLKIQPAELGDSAVYLCASSLGTGTGTNTEAFFGQGTRLTVV.